A single sample is the source of the 12 T cell receptor beta chains below, sequenced in a study of blood T cell repertoires in COVID-19. Using immunoSEQ multiplex PCR, the repertoire was profiled, and TCRdb retains in-frame clones only, with some absent. The sample comprises about half a million clones, roughly 85% of which are singletons, and 3.2% rests with the top ten. The sequenced sample was peripheral blood. The receptors here all came from a human donor in a cohort sampled during active COVID-19.

The CDR3 region is CASSSVNGRRYNEQFF. Here the CDR3 DNA reads TGTGCCAGCAGTTCTGTAAACGGGAGGAGATACAATGAGCAGTTCTTC. J is TRBJ2-1 and V is TRBV6-2 or TRBV6-3, with TRBD2 matching 7 bases. Trimming took 4 bases from V and 4 from J; bases not matched to a gene: 10. From germline, CDR1 is MNHEY and CDR2 SVGEGT. The CDR3 length is 16 residues.

The rearrangement links TRBV20-1 to TRBJ2-7, with 7 bases aligning to TRBD1. V shed 6 bases, J shed 5 bases, and the junction held 4 bases outside the gene matches. CDR1 is DFQATT, CDR2 SNEGSKA, per germline (reference sequence). This CDR3 spans 11 amino acids. The CDR3 region is CSAGDRDEQYF. The CDR3 nucleotides read TGCAGTGCCGGCGACAGGGACGAGCAGTACTTC.

V gene TRBV5-1 combines with J gene TRBJ2-7, with 9 bases aligning to TRBD1. V lost 3 bases, J lost 5 bases, and 15 bases stayed unmatched. This CDR3 is built from 17 residues. Germline V lookup: CDR1 SGHRS, CDR2 YFSETQ. For the CDR3, the DNA is TGCGCCAGCAGCTCCGGCCTAAACAGGGGGCGCACCCACGAGCAGTACTTC. Translation: CASSSGLNRGRTHEQYF.

V gene TRBV28 combines with J gene TRBJ1-1; the D is unclear. Germline CDR1 and CDR2: MDHEN and SYDVKM. The V gene lost 8 bases and the J gene lost 1 base, with 11 bases spanning the gap. The CDR3 length is 13 residues. CDR3 sequence (DNA): TGTGCCAGCCTCTCGGCAGGGAACACTGAAGCTTTCTTT. Protein: CASLSAGNTEAFF.

This clone was observed once. V usage is TRBV6-2 or TRBV6-3 and J usage is TRBJ1-1, with D perhaps TRBD1 (5 bases). There are 14 residues in the CDR3. Looked up from germline, CDR1 is MNHEY and CDR2 is SVGEGT. Deletions cut 2 bases from V and 1 base from J, with 8 bases between. CDR3 in DNA: TGTGCCAGCAGTTACGGGGCTGGGAACACTGAAGCTTTCTTT. The encoded protein is CASSYGAGNTEAFF.

This chain joins TRBV30 and TRBJ1-1; no reliable D call. The V end lost 5 bases, the J end lost 10 bases, and 14 bases lay between the germline ends. CDR1 and CDR2 from the germline V gene are GTSNPN and SVGIG (reference sequence). The CDR3 length is 11 residues. The CDR3 protein is CAWARKLAAFF. In DNA form, the CDR3 reads TGTGCCTGGGCGAGGAAACTCGCAGCTTTCTTT. The full variable domain, in which reference TRBV30 and TRBJ1-1 provide the parts outside the CDR3, is SQTIHQWPATLVQPVGSPLSLECTVEGTSNPNLYWYRQAAGRGLQLLFYSVGIGQISSEVPQNLSASRPQDRQFILSSKKLLLSDSGFYLCAWARKLAAFFGQGTRLTVV.

The chain uses TRBV18 and TRBJ1-1; 8 bases match TRBD1. Trimming cost V 3 bases and J 3 bases; bases outside gene matches: 0. Germline V gives CDR1 KGHSH, CDR2 LQKENI. The CDR3 extends over 13 amino acids. In DNA form, the CDR3 reads TGTGCCAGCTCACCGGACAGGGACACTGAAGCTTTCTTT. This translates into CASSPDRDTEAFF.

As concerns this clone: Other DNA variants within this sample encode the same CDR3. This rearrangement joins TRBV9 to TRBJ2-3, with no clear D. This CDR3 comprises 13 residues. Trimming shortened V by 2 bases and J by 6 bases, and 10 bases separated the two germline ends. In germline, CDR1 is SGDLS, CDR2 YYNGEE. CDR3 in amino acids: CASSVVSRDTQYF. As DNA, the CDR3 is TGTGCCAGCAGCGTTGTTTCGCGGGATACGCAGTATTTT.

The chain uses TRBV5-1 and TRBJ2-3, with D unclear. V lost 6 bases and J 2 bases, leaving 13 bases between the germline ends. This CDR3 has 14 amino acids. Germline V gives CDR1 SGHRS, CDR2 YFSETQ. The CDR3 DNA reads TGCGCCAGCAACGTAGAACGTTACACAGATACGCAGTATTTT. Protein: CASNVERYTDTQYF.

This chain connects TRBV7-9 to TRBJ1-5, with no clear D. Germline V gives CDR1 SEHNR, CDR2 FQNEAQ (reference sequence). The CDR3 is 14 residues long. Trimming took 1 base from V and 3 from J, leaving 7 bases between them. CDR3 DNA sequence: TGTGCCAGCAGCTTAGGAGTGAACAATCAGCCCCAGCATTTT. Residues: CASSLGVNNQPQHF.

V gene TRBV11-3 combines with J gene TRBJ2-1; 7 nucleotides match TRBD1. The germline V gene encodes CDR1 SGHNT and CDR2 YENEEA. The CDR3 sequence is 15 residues long. V lost 2 bases and J lost 4; bases outside the gene matches: 5. CDR3 coding DNA: TGTGCCAGCAGCTTAACCGGGACAGAGTACAATGAGCAGTTCTTC. Encoded protein: CASSLTGTEYNEQFF.

The chain has TRBV7-9 and TRBJ2-7; weak D call: TRBD2 (6 bases). The CDR3 contains 14 residues. From germline, CDR1 is SEHNR and CDR2 FQNEAQ (reference sequence). V dropped 0 bases and J dropped 5 bases, with 11 bases sitting between them. The CDR3 loop is CASSLATSLDEQYF. CDR3 nucleotide sequence: TGTGCCAGCAGCTTAGCGACTAGTCTCGACGAGCAGTACTTC.